The sequence of this T cell receptor (beta chain) was determined in a study of blood T cell repertoires in COVID-19. Overall study: Sites in the United States, Italy and Spain provided acute and convalescent COVID-19 samples. Sources were T cells, B-cell-depleted T cells, or PBMCs; the material itself was cDNA or gDNA.

Trimming cost V 7 bases and J 1 base; bases outside gene matches: 16. Germline assignment: CDR1 SQVTM and CDR2 ANQGSEA. The CDR3 runs 18 residues. The authors' processing: Estimates of nucleated cell counts were drawn from the amplification of reference gene primers. Measured with immunoSEQ multiplex PCR; TCRdb has only the in-frame clones, and not every one. From that table come the V and J calls and clone size; the DNA was used to work out D and trimming. The sample holds 200,000 to 300,000 clones, roughly nine tenths seen once. The origin of this receptor is a man aged 60-69 years with acute or convalescent COVID-19. The J gene is TRBJ2-3, the V gene TRBV29-1, with 11 bases aligning to TRBD2. What was sequenced was peripheral blood. The CDR3 sequence: CSAGWLAGGWGGTDTQYF. The CDR3 nucleotides read TGCAGCGCCGGGTGGCTAGCGGGAGGATGGGGGGGCACAGATACGCAGTATTTT.